This T cell receptor beta chain was retrieved from a study of OX40 agonist ivuxolimab in advanced cancers. Concerning the study at large: Ivuxolimab was an agonistic, fully human IgG2 monoclonal antibody directed against OX40 (CD134), a costimulatory receptor. Peripheral TCRbeta sequencing was intended to test whether TCR sequence diversity was altered and clonal T-cell expansion was caused by ivuxolimab. A male proportion of approximately 83% and a mean age of approximately 55 years, ranging from roughly 20 to 80, were recorded for the dose-escalation cohort. Of the approximately 54 dose-escalation patients, hepatocellular carcinoma was present in some 19, melanoma in some 15, renal cell carcinoma in 9 and head and neck cancer in 9. Intravenous ivuxolimab was administered to patients every 2 weeks at six dose levels: 0.01, 0.1, 0.3, 1.5, 3 and 10 mg/kg. The monotherapy dose-escalation portion (N ≈ 56 patients) of the phase I ivuxolimab trial is reported in the paper. Partial responses occurred in three dose-escalation patients: two with cutaneous melanoma and one with hepatocellular carcinoma. Patients were allowed to have had prior anti-PD-1, anti-PD-L1 or anti-CTLA-4 therapy, and about 40% of the dose-escalation patients had been treated with checkpoint inhibitors.

The CDR3 spans 17 residues, from the cysteine through the phenylalanine. The retained sequence is limited to the CDR3, 51 bases, with the frame set at the first base. V and J are trimmed by 2 bases and 7 bases, and the gene matches miss 10 bases of the junction. CDR1 and CDR2, per the germline V gene, are SGHTA and FQGTGA. Patients with autoimmune disease history or receiving systemic immunosuppression were excluded from the trial. Peripheral blood for TCR sequencing was drawn from every dose cohort at baseline, at cycle 4 day 1 and at cycle 7 day 1. The samples were drawn from a first-in-human, open-label, multicenter phase I dose-escalation trial of ivuxolimab. The trial enrolled adults with locally advanced or metastatic head and neck squamous cell, hepatocellular, melanoma or renal cell carcinoma. Before TCR sequencing, CD4+ T cells and CD8+ T cells were sorted from peripheral blood as separate populations.

To sequence the TCRbeta CDR3 region, genomic DNA was isolated from the sorted cells. TCRbeta CDR3 regions were sequenced using the immunoSEQ Assay. The table was pulled from immuneACCESS by TCRdb, which kept in-frame rearrangements only. Such tables lose some clones; where checked, under half of the loss comes from unresolved V genes, and the rest has no known cause. Here the sample has 60,000 to 70,000 clones; about 80% occur a single time. The ten largest clones represent 4.5% to 6% of the sample. On the study overall, not on this receptor specifically: The antigen specificity of the clonally expanded peripheral T cells was not determined. Low levels of normalized T-cell clonal expansion were also seen in some patients who did not respond. On average, CD8+ T cells showed more expanded clones than CD4+ T cells after ivuxolimab. At doses of 0.1 to 3.0 mg/kg, clonal expansion of both CD4+ and CD8+ blood T cells was observed from baseline to week 6. In the 0.1-3.0 mg/kg groups, partial responders had among the lowest normalized peripheral clonal expansion, particularly in CD8+ T cells.

For this clone: Its antigen is currently not known. Within one base of it there is no much larger clone, and no base qualities were kept.

The V and J genes are TRBV7-3 and TRBJ1-6, and 8 bases in between align with TRBD1. The source was CD4+ or CD8+ T cells sorted from blood, collected in a trial of the OX40 agonist ivuxolimab. The receptor was isolated from an adult with an advanced solid tumor such as melanoma, head and neck, liver or kidney cancer. The nucleotides are TGTGCCAGCAGCTTAGCGGGGACAGGAGGGGTCAATTCACCCCTCCACTTT. Its translation reads: CASSLAGTGGVNSPLHF.